This passage covers 18 T cell receptor beta chains from one sample sequenced in a study of OX40 agonist ivuxolimab in advanced cancers. The assay was immunoSEQ multiplex PCR, and TCRdb's table has in-frame clones only and misses some. The table has over 15,000 clones, approximately 85% seen once. The sample was CD4+ or CD8+ T cells sorted from blood, taken in a trial of the OX40 agonist ivuxolimab. These receptors all stem from an adult with an advanced solid tumor such as melanoma, head and neck, liver or kidney cancer.

The rearrangement links TRBV28 to TRBJ1-2, with 7 bases matching TRBD1. CDR1 is MDHEN, CDR2 SYDVKM, per germline. The CDR3 has 15 residues. V was clipped by 5 bases and J by 1 base; unmatched bases: 7. The CDR3 DNA sequence: TGTGCCAGCAGTATGACACAGGGGTTTAACTATGGCTACACCTTC. It encodes CASSMTQGFNYGYTF.

The chain is built from TRBV7-8 and TRBJ2-5; 8 bases map to TRBD2. Trimming at V came to 4 bases and at J to 2 bases, leaving 6 bases not matched to a gene. There are 15 residues in the CDR3. Germline V CDR1 and CDR2: SGHVS, FQNEAQ. In nucleotides, the CDR3 is TGTGCCAGCAGCTCCCCGGCGGGGGGTCAAGAGACCCAGTACTTC. Its translation: CASSSPAGGQETQYF.

The chain couples TRBV7-9 to TRBJ1-1; 10 bases match TRBD1. This CDR3 contains 15 residues. V was pared by 6 bases and J by 3 bases, with 7 bases of the junction left unmatched. The germline V gene has CDR1 SEHNR and CDR2 FQNEAQ (reference sequence). CDR3 sequence reads: CASRQVGTGDTEAFF. CDR3 bases: TGTGCCAGCAGGCAGGTTGGGACAGGGGACACTGAAGCTTTCTTT.

The chain uses TRBV20-1 and TRBJ1-1; D unclear. The CDR3 is 10 amino acids. Germline V lookup: CDR1 DFQATT, CDR2 SNEGSKA (reference sequence). The CDR3 loop reads CSPRNTEAFF. The CDR3 bases are TGCAGCCCTAGGAACACTGAAGCTTTCTTT.

J is TRBJ2-5 and V is TRBV7-9; D not resolved. CDR1 and CDR2 (germline): SEHNR, FQNEAQ (reference sequence). The CDR3 has 15 residues. Trimming shortened V by 1 base and J by 1 base, and 10 bases separated the two germline ends. CDR3 region: CASSLVVGVQETQYF. The CDR3 nucleotides read TGTGCCAGCAGCTTAGTAGTTGGGGTCCAAGAGACCCAGTACTTC.

This sequence joins TRBV7-6 and TRBJ2-1, with D tentatively TRBD1 (6 bases). Germline V gene lookup returns CDR1 SGHVS and CDR2 FNYEAQ. This CDR3 has 13 residues. Between the trimmed V and J ends, which lost 5 bases and 5 bases, there was a span of 10 bases. The CDR3 region is CASSPGDDNEQFF. The CDR3 nucleotides read TGTGCCAGCAGCCCAGGGGACGACAATGAGCAGTTCTTC.

The gene calls are TRBV5-1 and TRBJ2-2; D gene uncertain. Germline CDR1 and CDR2: SGHRS and YFSETQ. This CDR3 has 16 residues. With 4 bases removed from V and 2 bases from J, the gap between germline ends came to 15 bases. CDR3 DNA: TGCGCCAGCAGCCCCGACTTATTCGCTAACACCGGGGAGCTGTTTTTT. Protein sequence: CASSPDLFANTGELFF. The full variable domain, its missing parts supplied by reference TRBV5-1 and TRBJ2-2, is KAGVTQTPRYLIKTRGQQVTLSCSPISGHRSVSWYQQTPGQGLQFLFEYFSETQRNKGNFPGRFSGRQFSNSRSEMNVSTLELGDSALYLCASSPDLFANTGELFFGEGSRLTVL.

J is TRBJ1-5 and V is TRBV19; 8 nucleotides agree with TRBD1. Germline V CDR1 and CDR2: LNHDA, SQIVND (reference sequence). The CDR3 covers 15 residues. V dropped 1 base and J dropped 6; count of bases not matched to a gene: 5. The CDR3: CASSIVAGGFQPQHF. As DNA, the CDR3 is TGTGCCAGTAGTATAGTGGCAGGGGGCTTTCAGCCCCAGCATTTT.

The chain links TRBV9 to TRBJ2-1, with no clear D. The CDR3 is 15 residues long. Germline V gene lookup returns CDR1 SGDLS and CDR2 YYNGEE. The V end was cut by 0 bases, the J end by 0 bases, with 7 bases between. In DNA, the CDR3 is TGTGCCAGCAGCGTAGCTTTAAGCTCCTACAATGAGCAGTTCTTC. Amino acids: CASSVALSSYNEQFF. Full variable domain (outside the CDR3, taken from reference TRBV9 and TRBJ2-1): DSGVTQTPKHLITATGQRVTLRCSPRSGDLSVYWYQQSLDQGLQFLIQYYNGEERAKGNILERFSAQQFPDLHSELNLSSLELGDSALYFCASSVALSSYNEQFFGPGTRLTVL.

The V call is TRBV9, the J call TRBJ1-4; 8 bases agree with TRBD1. Trimming removed 4 bases from V and 4 bases from J; junction bases left unmatched: 3. The CDR3 has 14 residues. The germline gives CDR1 SGDLS, CDR2 YYNGEE. The DNA for the CDR3 is TGTGCCAGCAGCTTGGACAGGGTTAATGAAAAACTGTTTTTT. Protein: CASSLDRVNEKLFF.

Notes on this clone: Other DNA variants within this sample encode the same CDR3. The chain employs TRBV29-1 and TRBJ2-3, with 8 bases identical to TRBD2. The germline gives CDR1 SQVTM, CDR2 ANQGSEA. The CDR3 has 13 residues. CDR3 DNA: TGCAGTGATCAAGCGGGAGCGGTAGATACGCAGTATTTT. Its protein product is CSDQAGAVDTQYF.

The chain links TRBV30 to TRBJ2-2, with 7 bases lining up with TRBD1. The CDR3 is 14 residues long. The J segment lost 3 bases and the V segment lost 3 bases, leaving 4 bases of the junction unmatched. Germline V lookup: CDR1 GTSNPN, CDR2 SVGIG (reference sequence). The CDR3 DNA reads TGTGCCTGGAGCGAAGGGACAGACACCGGGGAGCTGTTTTTT. Protein sequence: CAWSEGTDTGELFF.

This chain joins TRBV19 and TRBJ2-5, with 9 bases aligning to TRBD1. The ends lost 5 bases at V and 5 bases at J; junction bases unmatched: 6. Germline CDR1 and CDR2: LNHDA and SQIVND (reference sequence). The CDR3 consists of 14 residues. As DNA, the CDR3 is TGTGCCAGTAGTTCAGGGACAGGGCTGGAGACCCAGTACTTC. It yields the protein CASSSGTGLETQYF.

J is TRBJ2-1 and V is TRBV19; D is perhaps TRBD1 (5 bases). The germline V gene encodes CDR1 LNHDA and CDR2 SQIVND (reference sequence). The CDR3 runs to 16 residues. Trimming took off 6 bases at V and 0 bases at J, with 15 bases between the two ends. The CDR3 DNA reads as TGTGCCAGTAGCGAAGGGGCGGATAGCTCCTACAATGAGCAGTTCTTC. Its translation: CASSEGADSSYNEQFF. Based on the CDR3 plus reference TRBV19 and TRBJ2-1, the full variable domain is DGGITQSPKYLFRKEGQNVTLSCEQNLNHDAMYWYRQDPGQGLRLIYYSQIVNDFQKGDIAEGYSVSREKKESFPLTVTSAQKNPTAFYLCASSEGADSSYNEQFFGPGTRLTVL.

The CDR3 region is CASNPNPNYGYTF. CDR3 nucleotide sequence: TGTGCCAGCAACCCTAACCCTAACTATGGCTACACCTTC. V gene TRBV2 combines with J gene TRBJ1-2, with no clear D. The V and J ends lost 7 bases and 0 bases respectively, with 9 bases between them. Germline CDR1 reads SNHLY; CDR2 reads FYNNEI. This CDR3 has 13 residues.

By share of the sample, this clone is large. The chain employs TRBV7-9 and TRBJ2-7; D gene unclear. This CDR3 region has 16 residues. The V end was cut by 5 bases, the J end by 0 bases, with 17 bases between. The germline gives CDR1 SEHNR, CDR2 FQNEAQ (reference sequence). This CDR3 reads CASSPRGASSSYEQYF. The CDR3 bases are TGTGCCAGCAGCCCCCGAGGAGCTTCATCCTCCTACGAGCAGTACTTC.

The rearrangement uses TRBV12-5 and TRBJ2-1; 11 positions agree with TRBD2. The CDR3 length is 16 residues. Germline V gives CDR1 LGHNT, CDR2 FRNRAP. Losses at the gene ends were 2 bases for V and 9 bases for J; bases not matched to a gene: 9. The CDR3 region is CASGLSTSGSLVEQFF. CDR3 nucleotides: TGTGCTAGTGGTTTGTCCACTAGCGGGAGTCTCGTTGAGCAGTTCTTC.

The gene calls are TRBV4-3 and TRBJ2-2, with unresolved D. V lost 0 bases and J lost 6, with 14 bases in between. The CDR3 is 16 residues long. Germline loops: CDR1 LGHNA, CDR2 YSLEER. This CDR3 is CASSQDVWDQAGELFF. In nucleotides, the CDR3 is TGCGCCAGCAGCCAAGATGTTTGGGATCAGGCCGGGGAGCTGTTTTTT.